These 20 T cell receptor beta chains were all obtained from the same sample, sequenced in a study of beta chain features in type 1 diabetes. The study, taken as a whole, reports: Type 1 diabetes patients had TCRB CDR3s that were shorter (moderately but significantly so) in all four CD4+ subsets.

Every bit of the isolated RNA underwent reverse transcription, so sequencing read expressed TCRB transcripts. The repertoire was sequenced with immunoSEQ multiplex PCR; TCRdb's copy has only in-frame clones and lacks some. The sample yields roughly 260,000 clones, 9.5% to 13% seen once. What these receptors recognize is not known. Sequenced: naive CD4+ T cells from blood. The receptors were gathered from a man aged 25 to 40 with type 1 diabetes.

This chain connects TRBV18 to TRBJ1-1; TRBD1 is a possible D gene (5 bases). Germline CDR1 KGHSH, CDR2 LQKENI. The CDR3 sequence is 18 residues long. Trimming took 3 bases from V and 3 from J, leaving 23 bases between them. CDR3 region: CASSPSWAQGPGDTEAFF. The CDR3 DNA reads TGTGCCAGCTCACCGAGTTGGGCGCAAGGGCCGGGGGACACTGAAGCTTTCTTT.

This chain connects TRBV2 to TRBJ1-5; 7 nucleotides line up with TRBD1. V lost 5 bases and J lost 2; bases outside the gene matches: 9. Germline V gene sequence: CDR1 SNHLY, CDR2 FYNNEI. The length of the CDR3 is 16 residues. The CDR3 bases are TGTGCCAGCAGTTCGCCAGGGACAGATCGCAATCAGCCCCAGCATTTT. Translation gives CASSSPGTDRNQPQHF. The whole variable domain, remainder taken from reference TRBV2 and TRBJ1-5, is EPEVTQTPSHQVTQMGQEVILRCVPISNHLYFYWYRQILGQKVEFLVSFYNNEISEKSEIFDDQFSVERPDGSNFTLKIRSTKLEDSAMYFCASSSPGTDRNQPQHFGDGTRLSIL.

Here the CDR3 DNA reads TGTGCCAGCAGTTATGACCGGGACAGCTACAATGAGCAGTTCTTC. Its protein product is CASSYDRDSYNEQFF. The genes are TRBV6-5 and TRBJ2-1, with 7 bases matching TRBD1. This CDR3 is 15 amino acids long. V gave up 3 bases and J gave up 3 bases; unmatched junction bases: 5. Germline CDR1 is MNHEY and CDR2 is SVGAGI.

V usage is TRBV9 and J usage is TRBJ1-2; maybe TRBD1 (5 bases). Germline V gene data show CDR1 as SGDLS and CDR2 as YYNGEE. CDR3 length: 13 residues. Trimming took 2 bases from V and 4 from J, leaving 9 bases between them. The CDR3 DNA sequence: TGTGCCAGCAGCGTTTCAGGGTCCTATGGCTACACCTTC. Encoded protein: CASSVSGSYGYTF.

This clone was detected a few times. V is TRBV4-3 and J is TRBJ1-6, with no clear D. The length of the CDR3 is 18 residues. V was clipped by 1 base and J by 3 bases, with 16 bases between them. The germline CDR1 and CDR2 sequences are LGHNA and YSLEER. The CDR3 spells CASSQVLEGGSYNSPLHF. CDR3 coding DNA: TGCGCCAGCAGCCAAGTTTTGGAGGGAGGCAGCTATAATTCACCCCTCCACTTT.

V usage is TRBV6-1 and J usage is TRBJ1-5; 9 nucleotides agree with TRBD1. Germline loops: CDR1 MNHNS, CDR2 SASEGT. Losses at the gene ends were 3 bases for V and 13 bases for J; bases not matched to a gene: 7. The CDR3 loop spans 13 amino acids. CDR3 in amino acids: CASSEFTGGLQHF. The CDR3 DNA is TGTGCCAGCAGTGAGTTTACAGGGGGCCTTCAGCATTTT.

The V and J genes are TRBV11-2 and TRBJ2-2, with 7 positions matching TRBD1. V shed 6 bases and J 7 bases; nucleotides not matched to a gene: 2. The CDR3 has 12 amino acids. CDR1 and CDR2 from the germline V gene are SGHAT and FQNNGV. This CDR3 is CASRQGFGELFF. In DNA, the CDR3 is TGTGCCAGCAGACAGGGGTTCGGGGAGCTGTTTTTT.

The V gene is TRBV19, the J gene TRBJ1-1; D not certain. Trimming took off 5 bases at V and 2 bases at J, with 12 bases between the two ends. Germline values: CDR1 LNHDA, CDR2 SQIVND (reference sequence). This CDR3 has 14 amino acids. CDR3 coding DNA: TGTGCCAGTAGTTCGAGGGCTACAAACACTGAAGCTTTCTTT. Translating it yields CASSSRATNTEAFF. Full variable domain (rest looked up from reference TRBV19 and TRBJ1-1): DGGITQSPKYLFRKEGQNVTLSCEQNLNHDAMYWYRQDPGQGLRLIYYSQIVNDFQKGDIAEGYSVSREKKESFPLTVTSAQKNPTAFYLCASSSRATNTEAFFGQGTRLTVV.

The genes are TRBV5-4 and TRBJ2-5, with no clear D. V gave up 0 bases and J gave up 2 bases, with 8 bases separating them. This CDR3 has 14 amino acids. Per the germline V gene, CDR1 is SGHNT and CDR2 is YYREEE (reference sequence). The CDR3: CASSLGQDQETQYF. The DNA for the CDR3 is TGTGCCAGCAGCTTGGGGCAGGATCAAGAGACCCAGTACTTC.

The chain recombines TRBV9 with TRBJ1-4; D perhaps matches TRBD1 (5 bases). The germline CDR1 and CDR2 sequences are SGDLS and YYNGEE. V shed 4 bases and J shed 0 bases, with 10 bases lying between them. The CDR3 is 15 residues long. The CDR3 loop is CASSPGTATNEKLFF. CDR3 nucleotide sequence: TGTGCCAGCAGCCCGGGGACTGCAACTAATGAAAAACTGTTTTTT.

The chain has TRBV5-1 and TRBJ2-3; TRBD1 agrees at 10 bases. CDR3 length equals 16 residues. V lost 0 bases to trimming and J lost 3 bases; unmatched junction nucleotides: 4. Germline V gives CDR1 SGHRS, CDR2 YFSETQ. The CDR3 region is CASSLVGQGQTDTQYF. CDR3 coding DNA: TGCGCCAGCAGCTTGGTGGGACAGGGGCAGACAGATACGCAGTATTTT.

This clone was found a few times. This sequence joins TRBV10-3 and TRBJ2-1, with TRBD2 matching over 9 bases. CDR1 is ENHRY and CDR2 is SYGVKD in the germline V gene. V lost 3 bases and J lost 8; bases outside the gene matches: 5. The CDR3 totals 14 residues. The DNA for the CDR3 is TGTGCCATCAGTGACGGGACTAGCAGCTATGAGCAGTTCTTC. It specifies CAISDGTSSYEQFF.

This clone was seen more than once but under ten times. The rearrangement uses TRBV19 and TRBJ2-1; TRBD2 agrees at 9 bases. Germline V gives CDR1 LNHDA, CDR2 SQIVND (reference sequence). V lost 3 bases to trimming and J lost 4 bases; unmatched junction nucleotides: 7. The CDR3 consists of 16 residues. CDR3 bases: TGTGCCAGTAGTATCGGATGGCGGGGGGGTTACAATGAGCAGTTCTTC. Translation gives CASSIGWRGGYNEQFF.

This clone was seen more than once but under ten times. J is TRBJ2-6 and V is TRBV19; TRBD2 is a possible D gene (7 bases). This CDR3 is built from 19 residues. Germline CDR1 reads LNHDA; CDR2 reads SQIVND (reference sequence). Trimming took 8 bases from V and 0 from J, leaving 23 bases between them. The CDR3 coding sequence is TGTGCCAGTCTTTCACGGCACAGGGAGCGGGACTCTGGGGCCAACGTCCTGACTTTC. Its protein is CASLSRHRERDSGANVLTF.

The gene calls are TRBV28 and TRBJ2-7, with 7 bases lining up with TRBD1. The CDR3 sequence is 14 residues long. In germline, CDR1 is MDHEN, CDR2 SYDVKM. Trimming at V came to 5 bases and at J to 5 bases, leaving 9 bases not matched to a gene. The CDR3 loop is CASSQSTGIHEQYF. The DNA for the CDR3 is TGTGCCAGCAGTCAATCGACAGGGATCCACGAGCAGTACTTC.

This clone has only a few counts. The chain combines TRBV29-1 with TRBJ2-1; D is ambiguous. The germline V and J ends were trimmed by 1 base and 0 bases, with 13 bases remaining between them. Germline values: CDR1 SQVTM, CDR2 ANQGSEA. The CDR3 length is 16 residues. CDR3 protein: CSVEVGDASSYNEQFF. Here the CDR3 DNA reads TGCAGCGTTGAAGTAGGAGATGCCAGCTCCTACAATGAGCAGTTCTTC.

This chain links TRBV5-4 with TRBJ1-2, with TRBD1 matching over 7 bases. Germline lookup yields CDR1 SGHNT and CDR2 YYREEE (reference sequence). The CDR3 spans 14 residues. Trimming cost V 2 bases and J 6 bases; bases outside gene matches: 7. The CDR3 region has the DNA TGTGCCAGCAGCTTTCAGACAGGGCGCGATGGCTACACCTTC. As protein: CASSFQTGRDGYTF.

This clone was counted a few times. The DNA of the CDR3 is TGTGCCAGCACCCAACAGAACTCGCTCTCCTACAATGAGCAGTTCTTC. It encodes CASTQQNSLSYNEQFF. This rearrangement joins TRBV7-9 to TRBJ2-1; no reliable D call. The germline gives CDR1 SEHNR, CDR2 FQNEAQ (reference sequence). This CDR3 is built from 16 residues. V lost 7 bases and J lost 0, with 16 bases in between. Filled out from reference TRBV7-9 and TRBJ2-1, the complete variable domain reads DTGVSQNPRHKITKRGQNVTFRCDPISEHNRLYWYRQTLGQGPEFLTYFQNEAQLEKSRLLSDRFSAERPKGSFSTLEIQRTEQGDSAMYLCASTQQNSLSYNEQFFGPGTRLTVL.

In this sample, this clone turned up a few times. V usage is TRBV4-3 and J usage is TRBJ1-6; TRBD1 is a possible D gene (5 bases). From germline, CDR1 is LGHNA and CDR2 YSLEER. This CDR3 is 13 amino acids long. The germline V and J ends were trimmed by 0 bases and 16 bases, with 13 bases remaining between them. CDR3 DNA: TGCGCCAGCAGCCAAGAGGGACTTGGGTTTCTCCACTTT. Translation: CASSQEGLGFLHF.

The chain uses TRBV5-1 and TRBJ2-6, with D possibly TRBD2 on 5 matching bases. There are 19 residues in the CDR3. Trimming cost V 4 bases and J 2 bases, with 22 bases left between them. Germline values: CDR1 SGHRS, CDR2 YFSETQ. CDR3 coding DNA: TGCGCCAGCAGCCGTGAGAGGCCTACCGAGGGAACTGGGGCCAACGTCCTGACTTTC. Its translation is CASSRERPTEGTGANVLTF.